This entry lists 6 T cell receptor beta chains sequenced from one sample in a study of T cells in Graves' hyperthyroidism and ophthalmopathy. Using RNA transcripts as the source, TCR beta CDR3 regions were amplified. The HTBI set primed first-round TCR CDR3 RT-PCR. One entry per CDR3 protein results from TCRdb running MiXCR on the multiplex PCR reads. The table records around 490,000 distinct CDR3 sequences, 15% to 20% of them present only once. What was sequenced was blood. The receptors stem from a man aged 35 to 55 with Graves' ophthalmopathy.

The V call is TRBV11-2, the J call TRBJ2-7, with 16 bases identical to TRBD2. CDR1 is SGHAT and CDR2 is FQNNGV in the germline V gene. The CDR3 is 19 amino acids. With 8 bases clipped from V and 4 bases from J, the junction kept 17 bases outside the gene matches. For the CDR3, the DNA is TGTGCCAGCGGATACCCCCCTACCGGGACTAGCGGGGGGGCATACGAGCAGTACTTC. It specifies CASGYPPTGTSGGAYEQYF.

The rearrangement joins TRBV6-9 to TRBJ2-7; 7 nucleotides agree with TRBD2. This CDR3 spans 14 amino acids. Trimming at V came to 3 bases and at J to 4 bases, leaving 6 bases not matched to a gene. CDR1 and CDR2 (germline): MNHGY, SVAAGI. CDR3 nucleotides: TGTGCCAGCAGTTACTTCCCGGGGGGTTACGAGCAGTACTTC. Residues: CASSYFPGGYEQYF.

The V gene is TRBV3-1, the J gene TRBJ2-3; 7 positions agree with TRBD1. CDR1 LGHDT and CDR2 YNNKEL come from the germline V gene (reference sequence). CDR3 length: 16 amino acids. The ends lost 4 bases at V and 6 bases at J; junction bases unmatched: 13. DNA for the CDR3: TGTGCCAGCAGCCCCGGGACAGCAGATCTAGGCGATACGCAGTATTTT. This sequence encodes CASSPGTADLGDTQYF.

The chain combines TRBV12-3 or TRBV12-4 with TRBJ1-2; TRBD1 might be the D (6 bases). V lost 3 bases and J lost 8, with 10 bases in between. The CDR3 sequence is 12 residues long. As DNA, the CDR3 is TGTGCCAGCAGTTTCGGGGGCTCCGGCTACACCTTC. Translating it yields CASSFGGSGYTF.

This clonotype has ten or more counts. V is TRBV7-6 and J is TRBJ2-7; 7 nucleotides match TRBD1. Germline V gene data show CDR1 as SGHVS and CDR2 as FNYEAQ. With 4 bases clipped from V and 4 bases from J, the junction kept 10 bases outside the gene matches. The CDR3 loop spans 15 amino acids. CDR3 sequence: CASSSIRDSPYEQYF. The CDR3 nucleotides read TGTGCCAGCAGCTCCATCCGGGACAGTCCTTACGAGCAGTACTTC.

This clonotype occurred many times. The rearrangement joins TRBV7-2 to TRBJ2-4; no definite D call. The CDR3 is 14 amino acids. Germline V gene lookup returns CDR1 SGHTA and CDR2 FQGNSA. Trimming stripped 7 bases from V and 3 bases from J, with 13 bases between. CDR3 sequence: CASTGPGVKNIQYF. CDR3 nucleotide sequence: TGTGCCAGCACCGGACCGGGTGTCAAAAACATTCAGTACTTC.